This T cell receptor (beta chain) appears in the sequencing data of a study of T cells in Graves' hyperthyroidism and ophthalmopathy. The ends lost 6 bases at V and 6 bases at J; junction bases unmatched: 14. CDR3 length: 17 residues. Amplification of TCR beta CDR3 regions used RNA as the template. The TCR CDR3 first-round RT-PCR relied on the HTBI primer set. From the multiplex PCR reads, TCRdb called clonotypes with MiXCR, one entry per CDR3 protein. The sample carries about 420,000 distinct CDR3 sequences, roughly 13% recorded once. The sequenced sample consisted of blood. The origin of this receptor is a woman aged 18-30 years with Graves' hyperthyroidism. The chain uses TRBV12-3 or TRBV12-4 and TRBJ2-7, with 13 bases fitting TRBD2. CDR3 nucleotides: TGTGCCAGCAGCCCGGGACTAGCGGGAATCTCGCCCGGCGAGCAGTACTTC. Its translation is CASSPGLAGISPGEQYF.